Following are 17 T cell receptor beta chains from one sample sequenced in a study of shared clonotypes between healthy human individuals. The method was immunoSEQ multiplex PCR; TCRdb's version includes in-frame clones alone and lacks a portion of them. Of around 2,000,000 clones detected, roughly 94% appear once; the ten largest clones hold around 0.13%. Material for sequencing was naive CD4+ T cells sorted from blood. Subset described: CD45RA+ positively selected. The receptor source for this set is a man between 18 and 35 years old in good health.

The chain uses TRBV30 and TRBJ2-4; no definite D call. Per the germline V gene, CDR1 is GTSNPN and CDR2 is SVGIG (reference sequence). CDR3 length: 15 residues. Trimming took 1 base from V and 0 from J, leaving 10 bases between them. The CDR3 loop is CAWSGAELAKNIQYF. The CDR3 DNA follows: TGTGCCTGGAGTGGGGCAGAACTAGCCAAAAACATTCAGTACTTC.

This CDR3 is CASSEQGGAGNTIYF. CDR3 coding DNA: TGTGCCAGCAGTGAACAGGGGGGTGCTGGAAACACCATATATTTT. The J gene is TRBJ1-3, the V gene TRBV2; 7 positions agree with TRBD1. V gave up 2 bases and J gave up 2 bases; unmatched junction bases: 3. The length of the CDR3 is 15 residues. The V gene's germline CDR1 is SNHLY and CDR2 FYNNEI. Combining the CDR3 with reference TRBV2 and TRBJ1-3 gives the whole variable domain EPEVTQTPSHQVTQMGQEVILRCVPISNHLYFYWYRQILGQKVEFLVSFYNNEISEKSEIFDDQFSVERPDGSNFTLKIRSTKLEDSAMYFCASSEQGGAGNTIYFGEGSWLTVV.

The V gene is TRBV6-6, the J gene TRBJ2-1; 8 nucleotides line up with TRBD1. CDR3 size: 13 residues. After removal of 4 bases from V and 6 bases from J, the junction contained 2 bases not matched to a gene. Germline V gene sequence: CDR1 MNHNY, CDR2 SVGAGI (reference sequence). The CDR3, as DNA: TGTGCCAGCAGTTCCACAGGGGGCAATGAGCAGTTCTTC. Residues: CASSSTGGNEQFF.

This chain uses TRBV2 with TRBJ2-7; 9 nucleotides agree with TRBD1. The V segment lost 6 bases and the J segment 2 bases; nucleotides outside the gene matches: 5. The CDR3 is 14 residues long. CDR1 and CDR2 (germline): SNHLY, FYNNEI. The CDR3 reads CASRAGTGTYEQYF. The DNA for the CDR3 is TGTGCCAGCAGGGCCGGGACAGGGACCTACGAGCAGTACTTC.

V is TRBV18 and J is TRBJ1-1; the D is unclear. V was shortened by 4 bases and J by 6 bases, with 9 bases between the two germline ends. This CDR3 has 12 amino acids. CDR1 is KGHSH and CDR2 is LQKENI in the germline V gene. The CDR3 DNA reads TGTGCCAGCTCACTGGGGTCGGCTGAAGCTTTCTTT. This encodes CASSLGSAEAFF.

The J gene is TRBJ1-6, the V gene TRBV27; 8 nucleotides agree with TRBD1. V shed 4 bases and J 7 bases; nucleotides not matched to a gene: 12. The CDR3 extends over 17 amino acids. CDR1 and CDR2 (germline): MNHEY, SMNVEV (reference sequence). The CDR3 region has the DNA TGTGCCAGCAGTTCACCTTACCTACACAGGGGGAATTCACCCCTCCACTTT. Translation gives CASSSPYLHRGNSPLHF.

Details on this clone: Other nucleotide sequences from this sample produce the same CDR3. The chain has TRBV18 and TRBJ1-5; D call uncertain. Trimming took 6 bases from V and 6 from J, leaving 12 bases between them. The germline V gene encodes CDR1 KGHSH and CDR2 LQKENI. This CDR3 spans 13 amino acids. For the CDR3, the DNA is TGTGCCAGCTCGAGCGGGGAAGGTCAGCCCCAGCATTTT. It translates to CASSSGEGQPQHF.

The chain carries TRBV2 and TRBJ2-7, with 8 bases aligning to TRBD2. Trimming removed 4 bases from V and 1 base from J; junction bases left unmatched: 6. Germline CDR1 and CDR2: SNHLY and FYNNEI. This CDR3 is 15 amino acids long. CDR3 in amino acids: CASSVASGRSYEQYF. DNA for the CDR3: TGTGCCAGCAGTGTGGCGAGCGGGAGATCCTACGAGCAGTACTTC.

The chain uses TRBV5-1 and TRBJ1-6, with TRBD1 matching over 9 bases. Trimming removed 4 bases from V and 10 bases from J; junction bases left unmatched: 9. There are 15 residues in the CDR3. Germline CDR1 is SGHRS and CDR2 is YFSETQ. CDR3 coding DNA: TGCGCCAGCAGCATAATGGGACAGGGCGGCTCACCCCTCCACTTT. Translated, it gives CASSIMGQGGSPLHF. Full variable domain (missing parts from reference TRBV5-1 and TRBJ1-6): KAGVTQTPRYLIKTRGQQVTLSCSPISGHRSVSWYQQTPGQGLQFLFEYFSETQRNKGNFPGRFSGRQFSNSRSEMNVSTLELGDSALYLCASSIMGQGGSPLHFGNGTRLTVT.

The chain couples TRBV18 to TRBJ2-5; D tentatively reads TRBD1 or TRBD2 (6 bases each). The CDR3 is 13 amino acids. Germline lookup yields CDR1 KGHSH and CDR2 LQKENI. Trimming removed 6 bases at V and 7 bases at J, with 15 bases between. Here the CDR3 reads CASSAGGRGTQYF. DNA of the CDR3: TGTGCCAGCTCGGCCGGGGGCCGTGGGACCCAGTACTTC.

CDR3: CASSPGQVPYEQYF. CDR3 sequence (DNA): TGCGCCAGCAGCCCAGGACAGGTACCCTACGAGCAGTACTTC. This chain joins TRBV4-3 and TRBJ2-7; 7 nucleotides align to TRBD1. Germline-derived CDR1 and CDR2 are LGHNA and YSLEER. The CDR3 covers 14 residues. Trimming cost V 4 bases and J 2 bases; bases outside gene matches: 5.

A note on this clone: Other DNA sequences in this sample translate to the same CDR3. The chain combines TRBV2 with TRBJ2-7, with TRBD2 matching over 7 bases. The V gene end was trimmed by 4 bases and the J gene end by 0 bases; junction bases not matched to a gene: 3. This CDR3 has 14 amino acids. Germline V gene sequence: CDR1 SNHLY, CDR2 FYNNEI. CDR3 nucleotides: TGTGCCAGCAGTGGGGGCGGGAGCTCCTACGAGCAGTACTTC. Protein product: CASSGGGSSYEQYF. Together with reference TRBV2 and TRBJ2-7, the CDR3 gives the full variable domain: EPEVTQTPSHQVTQMGQEVILRCVPISNHLYFYWYRQILGQKVEFLVSFYNNEISEKSEIFDDQFSVERPDGSNFTLKIRSTKLEDSAMYFCASSGGGSSYEQYFGPGTRLTVT.

Turning to this clone: This specimen includes other DNA sequences encoding the same CDR3. The chain recombines TRBV5-1 with TRBJ2-1, with no clear D. This CDR3 region has 15 residues. CDR1 and CDR2 from the germline V gene are SGHRS and YFSETQ. V lost 1 base, J lost 0 bases, and 8 bases lay in between. The CDR3 protein is CASSLWGSSYNEQFF. CDR3 sequence (DNA): TGCGCCAGCAGCTTGTGGGGAAGCTCCTACAATGAGCAGTTCTTC.

This sequence joins TRBV5-4 and TRBJ1-6; 9 bases fit TRBD1. Unmatched junction bases numbered 7, after V lost 3 bases and J lost 9 bases. Germline V gives CDR1 SGHNT, CDR2 YYREEE (reference sequence). The CDR3 consists of 15 residues. CDR3 region: CASSSTGQGTSPLHF. The DNA of the CDR3 is TGTGCCAGCAGCTCGACGGGACAGGGTACTTCACCCCTCCACTTT.

V usage is TRBV10-3 and J usage is TRBJ2-1; unclear D gene. The germline V and J ends were trimmed by 0 bases and 3 bases, with 12 bases remaining between them. The CDR3 contains 16 residues. Germline V gene sequence: CDR1 ENHRY, CDR2 SYGVKD. The CDR3 nucleotides are TGTGCCATCAGTGAGTCGAGTTCGCGAAACTACAATGAGCAGTTCTTC. Protein sequence: CAISESSSRNYNEQFF.

The chain combines TRBV30 with TRBJ1-6; weak D call: TRBD1 (6 bases). The CDR3 is 14 residues long. V dropped 1 base and J dropped 7 bases, with 11 bases sitting between them. CDR1 is GTSNPN and CDR2 is SVGIG in the germline V gene (reference sequence). The CDR3 loop reads CAWSEGHRNSPLHF. As DNA, the CDR3 is TGTGCCTGGAGTGAGGGACACAGGAATTCACCCCTCCACTTT.

CDR3 DNA: TGTGCCTGGAGTGGGGAGTCCGAGCAGTACTTC. Translated: CAWSGESEQYF. The V and J genes are TRBV30 and TRBJ2-7, with a possible D match to TRBD2 (5 bases). The CDR3 extends over 11 amino acids. Germline V lookup: CDR1 GTSNPN, CDR2 SVGIG (reference sequence). V dropped 1 base and J dropped 6 bases, with 7 bases sitting between them.